This TCR beta chain was obtained from a study of OX40 agonist ivuxolimab in advanced cancers. The assay was immunoSEQ multiplex PCR, and TCRdb's table has in-frame clones only and misses some. The sample includes roughly 90,000 clones, more than 80% of them seen just once. The ends were cut back, 1 base at V and 3 bases at J, with 10 bases in the middle. CDR1 and CDR2 from the germline V gene are MGHRA and YSYEKL. This CDR3 region has 15 residues. This rearrangement joins TRBV4-1 to TRBJ1-5; possibly TRBD1 for D (6 bases). Sequenced here: CD4+ or CD8+ T cells sorted from blood, sampled in a trial of the OX40 agonist ivuxolimab. The clonotype originates from an adult with an advanced solid tumor such as melanoma, head and neck, liver or kidney cancer. CDR3: CASSQARTVNQPQHF. CDR3 DNA sequence: TGCGCCAGCAGCCAAGCGAGGACAGTCAATCAGCCCCAGCATTTT.